This T cell receptor beta chain was captured in a study of Ad26.COV2.S vaccination and SARS-CoV-2 variants. Regarding the study as a whole: People who got the vaccine or the placebo had similar non-spike TCR breadth.

Documented treatment: around 19 received Ad26.COV2.S at low or high dose, single or two shots; about 5 received placebo; per-sample allocation not given. All samples were drawn on day 63, counting from the first vaccine or placebo injection. Whoever gave the sample was an adult aged 18-55 years in Boston. Germline loops: CDR1 SGHVS, CDR2 FQNEAQ. This CDR3 spans 15 amino acids. The V end was cut by 5 bases, the J end by 0 bases, with 11 bases between. As to this clone: No antigen is known for it.

Data came from immunoSEQ multiplex PCR; TCRdb stores just in-frame clones and leaves some out. The sample has 350,000 to 400,000 clones, around 85% seen once. The origin of this receptor is a person aged 18 to 59 who received the Ad26.COV2.S COVID-19 vaccine or a placebo. The material sequenced was peripheral blood, taken in a trial of Ad26.COV2.S vaccine versus placebo. V is TRBV7-8 and J is TRBJ1-3; D remains ambiguous. CDR3 protein: CASSLPRFSGNTIYF. The CDR3 nucleotides are TGTGCCAGCAGCCTGCCTCGGTTCTCTGGAAACACCATATATTTT.